Below, 3 T cell receptor beta chains from the same sample are listed, as sequenced in a study of graft-versus-host responses after intestinal transplantation. Co-plating was performed using 200,000 CFSE-labeled responder cells and 200,000 irradiated, violet-dye-labeled stimulator cells. The method was immunoSEQ multiplex PCR; TCRdb's version includes in-frame clones alone and lacks a portion of them. Among tens of thousands of clones listed, roughly 33% were seen once. The sequencing used alloreactive CD8+ T cells from a mixed lymphocyte reaction culture, collected before intestinal transplant. Noted subset: CFSE-low proliferating T cells sorted from roughly six-day pre-transplant mixed lymphocyte reaction (GvH or HvG direction). The receptors were sampled from a human patient who received an intestinal transplant.

The J gene is TRBJ2-7, the V gene TRBV5-6; D remains ambiguous. The CDR3 is made up of 12 amino acids. Trimming removed 7 bases at V and 3 bases at J, with 11 bases between. In germline, CDR1 is SGHDT, CDR2 YYEEEE. CDR3 coding DNA: TGTGCCAGCGGAGAAGGAAGCTACGAGCAGTACTTC. Amino acid sequence: CASGEGSYEQYF. The complete variable domain, with remaining parts taken from reference TRBV5-6 and TRBJ2-7, reads DAGVTQSPTHLIKTRGQQVTLRCSPKSGHDTVSWYQQALGQGPQFIFQYYEEEERQRGNFPDRFSGHQFPNYSSELNVNALLLGDSALYLCASGEGSYEQYFGPGTRLTVT.

The chain couples TRBV6-5 to TRBJ2-3, with unresolved D. CDR1 is MNHEY and CDR2 is SVGAGI in the germline V gene. The CDR3 runs 15 residues. V lost 4 bases, J lost 2 bases, and 13 bases lay in between. CDR3 sequence: CASSSIKISTDTQYF. In DNA form, the CDR3 reads TGTGCCAGCAGTTCCATCAAGATTTCCACAGATACGCAGTATTTT.

This clone was counted only a few times. V usage is TRBV30 and J usage is TRBJ2-3, with 9 nucleotides matching TRBD1. The CDR3 is made up of 15 amino acids. Looked up from germline, CDR1 is GTSNPN and CDR2 is SVGIG (reference sequence). With V trimmed by 3 bases and J by 4 bases, 8 bases remained unmatched. This CDR3 reads CAWRLTGGPADTQYF. CDR3 sequence (DNA): TGTGCCTGGAGGTTAACAGGGGGCCCCGCAGATACGCAGTATTTT.